Below are 12 T cell receptor beta chains sequenced from a single sample in a study of shared clonotypes between healthy human individuals. CD45RO negativity and positive selection for CCR7 defined naive CD8 cells, a population that excluded terminally differentiated effector memory CD45RA+ cells. The method was immunoSEQ multiplex PCR; TCRdb's version includes in-frame clones alone and lacks a portion of them. Seen here are around 2.1 million clones, 90% to 95% observed once, and the top ten hold 1.7%. Sequencing used naive CD8+ T cells from PBMCs. Every receptor here comes from a man aged 18 to 30 in good health. Some clones in this sample may be carry-over from other donors' samples.

In DNA, the CDR3 is TGTGCCAGTAGTACCCCTCCGGGACAGAGTAATTCACCCCTCCACTTT. Translated, it gives CASSTPPGQSNSPLHF. The J gene is TRBJ1-6, the V gene TRBV19; TRBD1 matches 7 bases. Germline values: CDR1 LNHDA, CDR2 SQIVND (reference sequence). The CDR3 sequence is 16 residues long. The J segment lost 6 bases and the V segment lost 4 bases, leaving 9 bases of the junction unmatched. The full variable domain, its missing parts supplied by reference TRBV19 and TRBJ1-6, is DGGITQSPKYLFRKEGQNVTLSCEQNLNHDAMYWYRQDPGQGLRLIYYSQIVNDFQKGDIAEGYSVSREKKESFPLTVTSAQKNPTAFYLCASSTPPGQSNSPLHFGNGTRLTVT.

The CDR3 is CASRNRGSLTDTQYF. The CDR3 nucleotides are TGCGCCAGCAGGAACAGGGGGTCGCTCACAGATACGCAGTATTTT. The rearrangement uses TRBV10-2 and TRBJ2-3; 8 bases map to TRBD1. The CDR3 has 15 amino acids. V shed 6 bases, J shed 2 bases, and the junction held 7 bases outside the gene matches. The germline CDR1 and CDR2 sequences are WSHSY and SAAADI.

The chain has TRBV7-8 and TRBJ2-1; 9 positions match TRBD2. This CDR3 is 17 amino acids long. CDR1 and CDR2 from the germline V gene are SGHVS and FQNEAQ. The V gene end was trimmed by 1 base and the J gene end by 4 bases; junction bases not matched to a gene: 8. The CDR3 loop reads CASSLGASGDFYNEQFF. The CDR3 coding sequence is TGTGCCAGCAGCTTAGGGGCTAGCGGGGACTTTTACAATGAGCAGTTCTTC.

The chain joins TRBV2 to TRBJ1-2; tentative D call: TRBD1 (5 bases). Trimming took off 10 bases at V and 6 bases at J, with 24 bases between the two ends. Germline CDR1 reads SNHLY; CDR2 reads FYNNEI. CDR3 length equals 15 residues. CDR3 region: CAISPGGREIDGYTF. The CDR3, as DNA: TGTGCCATTTCCCCCGGAGGCAGGGAGATCGATGGCTACACCTTC.

V usage is TRBV7-9 and J usage is TRBJ2-7; unclear D gene. The CDR3 consists of 14 residues. The germline V gene has CDR1 SEHNR and CDR2 FQNEAQ (reference sequence). The V and J ends lost 1 base and 4 bases respectively, with 11 bases between them. CDR3 region: CASSLDTDRYEQYF. The DNA of the CDR3 is TGTGCCAGCAGCTTAGATACGGACCGATACGAGCAGTACTTC.

The chain combines TRBV7-9 with TRBJ2-3; D is unresolved. This CDR3 has 12 residues. Trimming removed 3 bases at V and 2 bases at J, with 3 bases between. Germline CDR1 reads SEHNR; CDR2 reads FQNEAQ (reference sequence). As DNA, the CDR3 is TGTGCCAGCAGCTTCGTCACAGATACGCAGTATTTT. Protein sequence: CASSFVTDTQYF.

This chain uses TRBV27 with TRBJ2-7, with D hard to call. This CDR3 comprises 13 residues. Trimming left V 8 bases short and J 2 bases short, with 13 bases between. Germline CDR1 and CDR2: MNHEY and SMNVEV (reference sequence). CDR3 DNA: TGTGCCAGCGGCACCCCTTGGGCCTACGAGCAGTACTTC. Its translation: CASGTPWAYEQYF.

This chain connects TRBV7-3 to TRBJ2-1; D tentatively fits TRBD1 or TRBD2 (5 bases each). The germline V gene encodes CDR1 SGHTA and CDR2 FQGTGA. This CDR3 has 15 residues. Trimming pared 5 bases from V and 4 bases from J, leaving 15 bases between. CDR3 sequence: CASSRDPSGYNEQFF. CDR3 bases: TGTGCCAGCAGCCGGGACCCCAGTGGATACAATGAGCAGTTCTTC.

With regard to this clone: This sample also contains other DNA sequences that code for the same CDR3. V and J are TRBV28 and TRBJ2-6; weak D call: TRBD1 (5 bases). Per germline, CDR1 MDHEN and CDR2 SYDVKM. V was clipped by 7 bases and J by 0 bases, with 7 bases between them. CDR3 length: 14 residues. CDR3 protein: CASTQGSGANVLTF. CDR3 coding DNA: TGTGCCAGCACCCAGGGCTCTGGGGCCAACGTCCTGACTTTC.

V usage is TRBV27 and J usage is TRBJ1-4; 9 nucleotides align to TRBD1. Germline assignment: CDR1 MNHEY and CDR2 SMNVEV (reference sequence). Germline trimming cut 10 bases from V and 0 bases from J; bases unmatched to any gene: 30. The CDR3 consists of 23 residues. The DNA of the CDR3 is TGTGCCACTCCTTTATCTGGGGACAGGGACACACATCTTTCCCCTTCAACTAATGAAAAACTGTTTTTT. Translated, it gives CATPLSGDRDTHLSPSTNEKLFF.

V and J are TRBV27 and TRBJ2-1; 12 bases map to TRBD2. In germline, CDR1 is MNHEY, CDR2 SMNVEV (reference sequence). The CDR3 runs to 15 residues. V shed 4 bases, J shed 9 bases, and the junction held 7 bases outside the gene matches. CDR3 bases: TGTGCCAGCAGTTGGCTAGCGGGAGGGCCAGGTGAGCAGTTCTTC. Residues: CASSWLAGGPGEQFF.

The chain uses TRBV7-9 and TRBJ2-2, with 13 bases identical to TRBD2. Germline V CDR1 and CDR2: SEHNR, FQNEAQ (reference sequence). This CDR3 contains 16 residues. The J segment lost 6 bases and the V segment lost 3 bases, leaving 4 bases of the junction unmatched. The CDR3 coding sequence is TGTGCCAGCAGCTTGGGGACTAGCGGGAATCCCGGGGAGCTGTTTTTT. Its translation is CASSLGTSGNPGELFF.